The sample holds a few counts of the clone carrying this TCR beta chain. No antigen is known for it. The CDR3 consists of 15 residues. The germline V gene encodes CDR1 SQVTM and CDR2 ANQGSEA. The V end was cut by 4 bases, the J end by 5 bases, with 20 bases between. This entry comes from a study of identical twins. Study results and caveats: Fewer insertions characterized abundant cord blood beta clonotypes, whereas memory repertoires showed none.

A universal primer site arose from template switching, and cDNA bore unique molecular identifiers. TCRdb called the 5' RACE reads again in MiXCR, with one record for every CDR3 protein. The profile shows 700,000 to 950,000 distinct CDR3 sequences, more than 9% of them singletons. The same sample was also studied in work on yellow fever vaccine responses in identical twins. That report notes: Twin vaccine T cell responses reportedly seemed partly convergent, partly personalized.

The specimen was PBMCs. This clonotype was obtained from a young woman in good health. J is TRBJ2-5 and V is TRBV29-1; a possible D gene is TRBD2 (6 bases). CDR3 amino acids: CSVAPGTPAMETQYF. The CDR3 region has the DNA TGCAGCGTTGCCCCAGGGACTCCCGCCATGGAGACCCAGTACTTC.